The 22 T cell receptor beta chains presented below share a single source sample, sequenced in a study of shared clonotypes between healthy human individuals. Some clones are missing from TCRdb's copy, which holds only in-frame ones; the method was immunoSEQ multiplex PCR. The table has under 650,000 clones, 90% to 96% seen once; the top ten hold 0.06%. The sample was naive CD4+ T cells sorted from blood. Subset given: CD45RA+ positively selected. All receptors derive from a woman in her twenties or thirties in good health.

This chain connects TRBV6-5 to TRBJ1-6; TRBD1 might be the D (5 bases). The germline V and J ends were trimmed by 0 bases and 9 bases, with 9 bases remaining between them. The CDR3 length is 14 residues. CDR1 is MNHEY, CDR2 SVGAGI, per germline. CDR3 coding DNA: TGTGCCAGCAGTTACTCGGGGGAGAGTTCACCCCTCCACTTT. Amino acid sequence: CASSYSGESSPLHF.

The chain combines TRBV28 with TRBJ1-5; D perhaps matches TRBD1 (5 bases). The CDR3 is made up of 16 amino acids. CDR1 is MDHEN, CDR2 SYDVKM, per germline. Trimming shortened V by 5 bases and J by 4 bases, and 18 bases separated the two germline ends. CDR3 in DNA: TGTGCCAGCAGTGCCCCGGGACCAGGACGTAATCAGCCCCAGCATTTT. Its protein is CASSAPGPGRNQPQHF.

The chain combines TRBV11-2 with TRBJ2-7; 9 bases are a match to TRBD1. The CDR3 is 15 residues long. After removal of 3 bases from V and 0 bases from J, the junction contained 3 bases not matched to a gene. Germline loops: CDR1 SGHAT, CDR2 FQNNGV. The DNA for the CDR3 is TGTGCCAGCAGCTTGGGACAGGGTTCCTCCTACGAGCAGTACTTC. Translating gives CASSLGQGSSYEQYF.

The chain employs TRBV28 and TRBJ1-5; D might be TRBD1 (5 bases). Germline lookup yields CDR1 MDHEN and CDR2 SYDVKM. The CDR3 is 14 amino acids. V shed 7 bases and J shed 1 base, with 11 bases lying between them. The CDR3 reads CASTNGGSNQPQHF. In nucleotides, the CDR3 is TGTGCCAGCACCAACGGGGGGAGCAATCAGCCCCAGCATTTT.

This rearrangement joins TRBV28 to TRBJ2-1; 9 bases match TRBD1. With V trimmed by 5 bases and J by 9 bases, 11 bases remained unmatched. This CDR3 has 15 amino acids. From germline, CDR1 is MDHEN and CDR2 SYDVKM. CDR3 nucleotides: TGTGCCAGCAGTCCTTCAGGACAGGGGACGGCTGAGCAGTTCTTC. Encoded protein: CASSPSGQGTAEQFF. Full variable domain (remainder filled in from reference TRBV28 and TRBJ2-1): DVKVTQSSRYLVKRTGEKVFLECVQDMDHENMFWYRQDPGLGLRLIYFSYDVKMKEKGDIPEGYSVSREKKERFSLILESASTNQTSMYLCASSPSGQGTAEQFFGPGTRLTVL.

The chain is built from TRBV29-1 and TRBJ1-1; a possible D gene is TRBD1 (5 bases). Germline loops: CDR1 SQVTM, CDR2 ANQGSEA. The CDR3 contains 12 residues. DNA for the CDR3: TGCTGCGGGGGTCGCCAGAACACTGAAGCTTTCTTT. Protein: CCGGRQNTEAFF.

The chain employs TRBV5-1 and TRBJ2-2; D not resolved. The CDR3 has 11 amino acids. V gave up 5 bases and J gave up 3 bases, with 2 bases separating them. Germline V gene data show CDR1 as SGHRS and CDR2 as YFSETQ. The CDR3 sequence: CASRDTGELFF. In nucleotides, the CDR3 is TGCGCCAGCAGGGACACCGGGGAGCTGTTTTTT.

This clone has only one observation. This sequence joins TRBV25-1 and TRBJ1-4; D uncertain. Germline assignment: CDR1 MGHDK and CDR2 SYGVNS. Trimming removed 3 bases at V and 8 bases at J, with 16 bases between. The CDR3 is made up of 15 amino acids. The CDR3 coding sequence is TGTGCCAGCAGTGAGTCCGAACGGGTGCGGGAAAAACTGTTTTTT. This codes for CASSESERVREKLFF.

This chain uses TRBV15 with TRBJ2-7; 12 bases line up with TRBD2. Germline V gene data show CDR1 as LNHNV and CDR2 as YYDKDF (reference sequence). Unmatched junction bases numbered 6, after V lost 3 bases and J lost 6 bases. The CDR3 has 15 amino acids. As DNA, the CDR3 is TGTGCCACCAGCAGGGAGACTAGCGGGAGTGGCGAGCAGTACTTC. Its translation is CATSRETSGSGEQYF.

The chain carries TRBV29-1 and TRBJ1-5; D unresolved. CDR1 is SQVTM and CDR2 is ANQGSEA in the germline V gene. V dropped 2 bases and J dropped 2 bases, with 7 bases sitting between them. This CDR3 comprises 13 residues. CDR3 region: CSVELPGNQPQHF. In DNA form, the CDR3 reads TGCAGCGTTGAATTGCCGGGCAATCAGCCCCAGCATTTT.

The chain links TRBV27 to TRBJ2-5, with TRBD1 identical over 9 bases. V lost 7 bases, J lost 5 bases, and 17 bases stayed unmatched. The CDR3 totals 17 residues. The germline V gene has CDR1 MNHEY and CDR2 SMNVEV (reference sequence). The CDR3 is CASKKGTGTGRAETQYF. CDR3 coding DNA: TGTGCCAGCAAGAAGGGAACCGGGACAGGGCGGGCCGAGACCCAGTACTTC.

The rearrangement uses TRBV10-1 and TRBJ2-1; D assignment may be TRBD1 or TRBD2 (5 bases each). The germline V gene has CDR1 WNHNN and CDR2 SYGVQD (reference sequence). V dropped 0 bases and J dropped 4 bases, with 7 bases sitting between them. The length of the CDR3 is 14 residues. The CDR3: CASSESGGYNEQFF. DNA of the CDR3: TGCGCCAGCAGTGAGTCTGGGGGATACAATGAGCAGTTCTTC.

V is TRBV18 and J is TRBJ2-5, with unresolved D. Germline V CDR1 and CDR2: KGHSH, LQKENI. Trimming shortened V by 1 base and J by 5 bases, and 5 bases separated the two germline ends. The CDR3 is 12 residues long. The CDR3 nucleotides read TGTGCCAGCTCACCACGACGGGAGACCCAGTACTTC. Its protein product is CASSPRRETQYF.

V gene TRBV27 combines with J gene TRBJ2-5; 7 nucleotides align to TRBD1. The J call is in doubt because the DNA end fits TRBJ2-7 better. The CDR3 is 15 residues long. The germline CDR1 and CDR2 sequences are MNHEY and SMNVEV (reference sequence). The CDR3 nucleotides are TGTGCCAGCACGGGAAAGGGGGCTACCTCCTACGAGCAGTACTTC. It codes for CASTGKGATSYEQYF.

The chain carries TRBV30 and TRBJ2-7, with 11 bases aligning to TRBD2. Trimming removed 3 bases from V and 6 bases from J; junction bases left unmatched: 4. Germline lookup yields CDR1 GTSNPN and CDR2 SVGIG (reference sequence). The CDR3 contains 13 residues. The CDR3 region has the DNA TGTGCCTGGAGGACTAGCGGGACCCGCGAGCAGTACTTC. Residues: CAWRTSGTREQYF.

The chain carries TRBV2 and TRBJ2-6, with 7 positions matching TRBD1. The CDR3 runs 13 residues. V lost 10 bases to trimming and J lost 2 bases; unmatched junction nucleotides: 2. In germline, CDR1 is SNHLY, CDR2 FYNNEI. The CDR3 sequence is CANQGAGANVLTF. In DNA form, the CDR3 reads TGTGCCAACCAGGGGGCTGGGGCCAACGTCCTGACTTTC.

This clone was recorded only once. This chain links TRBV18 with TRBJ1-4, with unresolved D. CDR1 KGHSH and CDR2 LQKENI come from the germline V gene. This CDR3 is built from 13 residues. V was shortened by 1 base and J by 4 bases, with 4 bases between the two germline ends. CDR3 amino acids: CASSPLNNEKLFF. CDR3 coding DNA: TGTGCCAGCTCACCACTTAATAATGAAAAACTGTTTTTT.

The gene calls are TRBV5-1 and TRBJ2-3; tentatively, D is TRBD2 (5 bases). Germline V gene lookup returns CDR1 SGHRS and CDR2 YFSETQ. The ends were cut back, 5 bases at V and 2 bases at J, with 12 bases in the middle. The CDR3 contains 14 residues. The DNA of the CDR3 is TGCGCCAGCAGTCTGGAGCGGCCCACAGATACGCAGTATTTT. It specifies CASSLERPTDTQYF.

The chain has TRBV5-6 and TRBJ2-5; a possible D gene is TRBD1 (6 bases). V was clipped by 0 bases and J by 5 bases, with 17 bases between them. The CDR3 length is 16 residues. Looked up from germline, CDR1 is SGHDT and CDR2 is YYEEEE. Written as DNA, the CDR3 is TGTGCCAGCAGCTTGGTTTGGGGGCTGGGGTCGGAGACCCAGTACTTC. This sequence encodes CASSLVWGLGSETQYF.

The rearrangement uses TRBV29-1 and TRBJ1-1; D not resolved. Germline assignment: CDR1 SQVTM and CDR2 ANQGSEA. The length of the CDR3 is 15 residues. Trimming removed 1 base from V and 3 bases from J, with 15 bases in between. The CDR3 DNA follows: TGCAGCGTTGAAGCCCTCCTTACGGGATACACTGAAGCTTTCTTT. It is translated as CSVEALLTGYTEAFF. The variable domain in full, with the rest retrieved from reference TRBV29-1 and TRBJ1-1, is SAVISQKPSRDICQRGTSLTIQCQVDSQVTMMFWYRQQPGQSLTLIATANQGSEATYESGFVIDKFPISRPNLTFSTLTVSNMSPEDSSIYLCSVEALLTGYTEAFFGQGTRLTVV.

This chain uses TRBV27 with TRBJ1-2, with D unclear. There are 15 residues in the CDR3. Trimming stripped 0 bases from V and 6 bases from J, with 14 bases between. Looked up from germline, CDR1 is MNHEY and CDR2 is SMNVEV (reference sequence). The DNA for the CDR3 is TGTGCCAGCAGTTTATCGATGGTTTGGCCCGATGGCTACACCTTC. Translated: CASSLSMVWPDGYTF.

The chain is built from TRBV2 and TRBJ2-6; 11 bases align to TRBD1. The V gene's germline CDR1 is SNHLY and CDR2 FYNNEI. This CDR3 is 21 amino acids long. Germline trimming cut 5 bases from V and 3 bases from J; bases unmatched to any gene: 18. CDR3 sequence (DNA): TGTGCCAGCAGTAACTACCCACCCGGACAGGGGGCGCTCGGTGGGGCCAACGTCCTGACTTTC. Protein product: CASSNYPPGQGALGGANVLTF.